This note documents a single T cell receptor beta chain sequence. Its antigen is unidentified. This entry comes from a study of a mutant IDH1 vaccine in newly diagnosed glioma. Time point reported: week 35, safety follow-up. Alongside topical imiquimod, each dose of vaccine comprised 300 ug of mutant IDH1 20-mer peptide. Only in-frame clones appear in the TCRdb table, and some are missing; sequencing was by immunoSEQ multiplex PCR. The table shows 50,000 to 70,000 clones, with about 85% occurring only once. The V gene's germline CDR1 is MDHEN and CDR2 SYDVKM. Between the trimmed V and J ends, which lost 5 bases and 5 bases, there was a span of 12 bases. The CDR3 runs 13 residues.

This clonotype was obtained from a man younger than 45 with glioma. This rearrangement joins TRBV28 to TRBJ2-5; maybe TRBD1 (6 bases). This specimen consisted of PBMCs, obtained from a glioma patient whose treatment included an IDH1 peptide vaccine. As DNA, the CDR3 is TGTGCCAGCAGTATTGGGACAATCGAGACCCAGTACTTC. Translation: CASSIGTIETQYF.